The 31 T cell receptor beta chains presented below share a single source sample, sequenced in a study of T cell clonotyping in hematopoietic cell transplantation. The protocol was immunoSEQ multiplex PCR, while the TCRdb copy is restricted to in-frame clones and leaves out a portion. Altogether roughly 15,000 clones are present, 85% being singletons, with the ten largest covering 4% to 5%. The sample in question was PBMCs, obtained 100 days after allogeneic stem cell transplant. The source of these receptors is a male patient over 55 who had an allogeneic stem cell transplant from a related donor, so the T cells may come from the graft donor. Some clones in this sample may be carry-over from other donors' samples.

The J gene is TRBJ1-1, the V gene TRBV6-6; 7 bases align to TRBD1. Germline CDR1 reads MNHNY; CDR2 reads SVGAGI (reference sequence). The CDR3 is 15 amino acids. With 5 bases clipped from V and 1 base from J, the junction kept 7 bases outside the gene matches. This CDR3 reads CASSPQGGSNTEAFF. The CDR3 region has the DNA TGTGCCAGCAGTCCTCAGGGGGGATCGAACACTGAAGCTTTCTTT.

This chain connects TRBV7-9 to TRBJ2-2; 8 nucleotides line up with TRBD2. This CDR3 is 15 amino acids long. The J segment lost 4 bases and the V segment lost 4 bases, leaving 5 bases of the junction unmatched. The germline gives CDR1 SEHNR, CDR2 FQNEAQ (reference sequence). The CDR3 here is CASSSAGGFTGELFF. CDR3 in DNA: TGTGCCAGCAGCTCGGCGGGGGGTTTCACCGGGGAGCTGTTTTTT.

V usage is TRBV7-8 and J usage is TRBJ2-5, with D perhaps matching TRBD1 (6 bases). Germline V gene data show CDR1 as SGHVS and CDR2 as FQNEAQ. CDR3 length: 12 residues. V dropped 3 bases and J dropped 9 bases, with 11 bases sitting between them. The CDR3 coding sequence is TGTGCCAGCAGCTTTAGCTCAGGGGCCCAGTACTTC. It encodes CASSFSSGAQYF.

The chain recombines TRBV5-1 with TRBJ1-4; TRBD1 is a possible D gene (6 bases). Germline V gives CDR1 SGHRS, CDR2 YFSETQ. The CDR3 has 15 amino acids. The V end was cut by 4 bases, the J end by 5 bases, with 15 bases between. The CDR3: CASSEATGFNEKLFF. The CDR3 region has the DNA TGCGCCAGCAGCGAAGCGACAGGTTTCAATGAAAAACTGTTTTTT.

This clone was recorded only once. V gene TRBV6-6 combines with J gene TRBJ2-7; TRBD1 agrees at 8 bases. CDR3 length equals 13 residues. With 5 bases clipped from V and 5 bases from J, the junction kept 5 bases outside the gene matches. Germline CDR1 reads MNHNY; CDR2 reads SVGAGI (reference sequence). DNA of the CDR3: TGTGCCAGCAGTCCCAGACAGGGGAACGAGCAGTACTTC. The encoded protein is CASSPRQGNEQYF.

The V and J genes are TRBV7-9 and TRBJ1-4; D is uncertain. The ends were cut back, 2 bases at V and 5 bases at J, with 18 bases in the middle. Germline V gene lookup returns CDR1 SEHNR and CDR2 FQNEAQ (reference sequence). CDR3 length: 17 residues. The CDR3 here is CASSLRGAGGRNEKLFF. CDR3 nucleotides: TGTGCCAGCAGCTTACGGGGTGCTGGTGGCCGAAATGAAAAACTGTTTTTT. The full variable domain, its missing parts supplied by reference TRBV7-9 and TRBJ1-4, is DTGVSQNPRHKITKRGQNVTFRCDPISEHNRLYWYRQTLGQGPEFLTYFQNEAQLEKSRLLSDRFSAERPKGSFSTLEIQRTEQGDSAMYLCASSLRGAGGRNEKLFFGSGTQLSVL.

The chain employs TRBV7-3 and TRBJ2-7, with 14 nucleotides matching TRBD2. The germline gives CDR1 SGHTA, CDR2 FQGTGA. The length of the CDR3 is 14 residues. V shed 8 bases, J shed 2 bases, and the junction held 2 bases outside the gene matches. CDR3 DNA: TGTGCCAGCGCGACTAGCGGGAGGGCCTACGAGCAGTACTTC. This translates into CASATSGRAYEQYF.

The chain couples TRBV7-2 to TRBJ2-1, with 10 bases matching TRBD2. CDR3 length: 15 amino acids. The junction had 8 bases not matched to a gene; V was cut back by 3 bases and J by 9 bases. Germline CDR1 reads SGHTA; CDR2 reads FQGNSA. The CDR3: CASSFGLAAKGEQFF. CDR3 sequence (DNA): TGTGCCAGCAGCTTCGGACTAGCGGCCAAGGGTGAGCAGTTCTTC.

The J gene is TRBJ1-2, the V gene TRBV5-4, with TRBD1 identical over 7 bases. V shed 0 bases and J 7 bases; nucleotides not matched to a gene: 3. Germline V gene sequence: CDR1 SGHNT, CDR2 YYREEE (reference sequence). This CDR3 spans 13 amino acids. For the CDR3, the DNA is TGTGCCAGCAGCTTGGCAGGGGGTTTTGGCTACACCTTC. Residues: CASSLAGGFGYTF.

A single count supports this clone. The chain carries TRBV11-3 and TRBJ1-2; D ambiguous. The CDR3 is made up of 14 amino acids. The V end was cut by 5 bases, the J end by 5 bases, with 15 bases between. Looked up from germline, CDR1 is SGHNT and CDR2 is YENEEA. The CDR3 bases are TGTGCCAGCAGCCATACCTCGACCGGGTATGGCTACACCTTC. It is translated as CASSHTSTGYGYTF.

The gene calls are TRBV10-3 and TRBJ1-3; the D is unclear. Trimming took 2 bases from V and 0 from J, leaving 5 bases between them. CDR3 length equals 14 residues. Germline V gene data show CDR1 as ENHRY and CDR2 as SYGVKD. The CDR3: CAISEPSSGNTIYF. The CDR3 coding sequence is TGTGCCATCAGTGAGCCGAGCTCTGGAAACACCATATATTTT.

The chain joins TRBV20-1 to TRBJ2-5; D may be TRBD2 (6 bases). The CDR3 is 11 residues long. From germline, CDR1 is DFQATT and CDR2 SNEGSKA (reference sequence). The V end lost 5 bases, the J end lost 7 bases, and 11 bases lay between the germline ends. CDR3 region: CSALTSWTQYF. The CDR3, as DNA: TGCAGTGCTCTTACTAGCTGGACCCAGTACTTC.

The chain recombines TRBV2 with TRBJ1-6; D not certain. CDR1 is SNHLY and CDR2 is FYNNEI in the germline V gene. Trimming left V 4 bases short and J 10 bases short, with 11 bases between. The CDR3 has 13 amino acids. The CDR3 nucleotides are TGTGCCAGCAGTGTTGGCTCCTCCTCACCCCTCCACTTT. This codes for CASSVGSSSPLHF.

V and J are TRBV29-1 and TRBJ1-1; D remains unclear. The V end was cut by 7 bases, the J end by 3 bases, with 18 bases between. From germline, CDR1 is SQVTM and CDR2 ANQGSEA. The CDR3 length is 14 residues. CDR3 nucleotide sequence: TGCAGCGCCCTGGGCGGTAGCGGTTACACTGAAGCTTTCTTT. Its protein is CSALGGSGYTEAFF.

The chain uses TRBV5-4 and TRBJ2-7; 12 bases map to TRBD1. V lost 4 bases, J lost 7 bases, and 9 bases stayed unmatched. The V gene's germline CDR1 is SGHNT and CDR2 YYREEE (reference sequence). CDR3 length: 15 amino acids. The CDR3 sequence is CASSPPGQGAQEQYF. As DNA, the CDR3 is TGTGCCAGCAGCCCGCCGGGACAGGGGGCTCAAGAGCAGTACTTC. Supplemented by reference TRBV5-4 and TRBJ2-7, the full variable domain reads ETGVTQSPTHLIKTRGQQVTLRCSSQSGHNTVSWYQQALGQGPQFIFQYYREEENGRGNFPPRFSGLQFPNYSSELNVNALELDDSALYLCASSPPGQGAQEQYFGPGTRLTVT.

This clone was counted a single time. As DNA, the CDR3 is TGTGCCAGCAGCTCGTTCGGCCGGGGGCGAAACTATGGCTACACCTTC. Residues: CASSSFGRGRNYGYTF. The J gene is TRBJ1-2, the V gene TRBV7-2; weak D call: TRBD1 (6 bases). Germline V gene data show CDR1 as SGHTA and CDR2 as FQGNSA. This CDR3 is 16 amino acids long. Trimming took off 4 bases at V and 2 bases at J, with 17 bases between the two ends.

The gene calls are TRBV5-1 and TRBJ1-2, with D unresolved. Trimming shortened V by 3 bases and J by 0 bases, and 12 bases separated the two germline ends. The CDR3 spans 15 residues. CDR1 and CDR2 (germline): SGHRS, YFSETQ. The CDR3 loop is CASSSGTETNYGYTF. In DNA, the CDR3 is TGCGCCAGCAGCTCTGGAACGGAGACTAACTATGGCTACACCTTC.

The chain has TRBV9 and TRBJ2-5; unclear D gene. Trimming cost V 0 bases and J 3 bases, with 9 bases left between them. This CDR3 contains 14 residues. Germline-derived CDR1 and CDR2 are SGDLS and YYNGEE. The DNA for the CDR3 is TGTGCCAGCAGCGTAGGTCAAAGGGAAGAGACCCAGTACTTC. Its protein product is CASSVGQREETQYF.

This chain connects TRBV27 to TRBJ2-5; D may match TRBD1 or TRBD2 (5 bases each). The germline gives CDR1 MNHEY, CDR2 SMNVEV (reference sequence). The CDR3 is 14 amino acids. Trimming removed 1 base at V and 4 bases at J, with 10 bases between. In nucleotides, the CDR3 is TGTGCCAGCAGTTTATTCTCGGGGCGAGAGACCCAGTACTTC. Amino acid sequence: CASSLFSGRETQYF.

This chain uses TRBV7-2 with TRBJ1-1, with TRBD1 matching 8 bases. Germline CDR1 is SGHTA and CDR2 is FQGNSA. With V trimmed by 2 bases and J by 5 bases, 7 bases remained unmatched. This CDR3 is 15 amino acids long. The CDR3 spells CASSLWAGGKTEAFF. In DNA form, the CDR3 reads TGTGCCAGCAGCTTATGGGCAGGGGGCAAGACTGAAGCTTTCTTT.

Here the CDR3 reads CAWSQKASLREQYF. In nucleotides, the CDR3 is TGTGCCTGGAGTCAAAAGGCTTCCCTACGGGAGCAGTACTTC. The chain employs TRBV30 and TRBJ2-7; the D is unclear. Germline loops: CDR1 GTSNPN, CDR2 SVGIG (reference sequence). CDR3 length equals 14 residues. V was pared by 2 bases and J by 7 bases, with 18 bases between.

The V call is TRBV27, the J call TRBJ2-5; the D gene could be TRBD1 or TRBD2 (5 bases each). Trimming cost V 3 bases and J 0 bases, with 17 bases left between them. Germline CDR1 is MNHEY and CDR2 is SMNVEV (reference sequence). The CDR3 has 17 residues. The chain's CDR3 is CASSLTIHSGYQETQYF. The CDR3 nucleotides are TGTGCCAGCAGTTTGACTATTCATTCAGGGTACCAAGAGACCCAGTACTTC.

The chain has TRBV15 and TRBJ1-5, with TRBD1 matching over 7 bases. This CDR3 contains 14 residues. Trimming at V came to 5 bases and at J to 5 bases, leaving 6 bases not matched to a gene. Germline lookup yields CDR1 LNHNV and CDR2 YYDKDF (reference sequence). CDR3 DNA: TGTGCCACCAGCGCGGGACAGCAAGATCAGCCCCAGCATTTT. The encoded protein is CATSAGQQDQPQHF.

Only one count was recorded for this clone. The rearrangement joins TRBV28 to TRBJ2-7; no definite D call. Germline loops: CDR1 MDHEN, CDR2 SYDVKM. V gave up 4 bases and J gave up 1 base, with 14 bases separating them. The CDR3 spans 15 residues. CDR3 region: CASSYPDGKSYEQYF. In DNA form, the CDR3 reads TGTGCCAGCAGTTACCCAGACGGAAAGTCCTACGAGCAGTACTTC.

The chain joins TRBV10-3 to TRBJ2-7; 7 bases are a match to TRBD1. Germline lookup yields CDR1 ENHRY and CDR2 SYGVKD. The length of the CDR3 is 15 residues. V lost 0 bases, J lost 6 bases, and 8 bases stayed unmatched. CDR3 coding DNA: TGTGCCATCAGTGAGTCGGGGGACAGTTTTTCCGAGCAGTACTTC. Protein: CAISESGDSFSEQYF.

The gene calls are TRBV5-6 and TRBJ1-3; D not resolved. The germline gives CDR1 SGHDT, CDR2 YYEEEE. This CDR3 region has 15 residues. V was trimmed by 0 bases and J by 2 bases, leaving 9 bases between them. The CDR3, as DNA: TGTGCCAGCAGCTTGGACGAGTTCCCTGGAAACACCATATATTTT. Encoded protein: CASSLDEFPGNTIYF.

V gene TRBV19 combines with J gene TRBJ2-2; D might be TRBD1 (5 bases). The CDR3 loop spans 14 amino acids. The ends were cut back, 5 bases at V and 5 bases at J, with 12 bases in the middle. Germline V CDR1 and CDR2: LNHDA, SQIVND (reference sequence). CDR3 DNA: TGTGCCAGTAGTCCCCATCAGGGAACCGGGGAGCTGTTTTTT. This encodes CASSPHQGTGELFF.

The rearrangement links TRBV10-2 to TRBJ1-2, with D hard to call. This CDR3 is built from 11 residues. Germline CDR1 is WSHSY and CDR2 is SAAADI. Deletions cut 7 bases from V and 4 bases from J, with 7 bases between. CDR3: CASKEGYGYTF. The CDR3 bases are TGCGCCAGCAAAGAGGGCTATGGCTACACCTTC.

This clone came up once. The V and J genes are TRBV9 and TRBJ1-1, with TRBD1 as a possible D gene (6 bases). CDR1 and CDR2 from the germline V gene are SGDLS and YYNGEE. Trimming pared 7 bases from V and 4 bases from J, leaving 11 bases between. This CDR3 is built from 12 residues. The CDR3 coding sequence is TGTGCCAGCTCGAGGGGGGGCACTGAAGCTTTCTTT. Amino acid sequence: CASSRGGTEAFF. The whole variable domain, remainder taken from reference TRBV9 and TRBJ1-1, is DSGVTQTPKHLITATGQRVTLRCSPRSGDLSVYWYQQSLDQGLQFLIQYYNGEERAKGNILERFSAQQFPDLHSELNLSSLELGDSALYFCASSRGGTEAFFGQGTRLTVV.

This clone was recorded once. The chain is built from TRBV4-3 and TRBJ2-1; 8 positions match TRBD2. V was clipped by 1 base and J by 0 bases; unmatched bases: 5. This CDR3 region has 17 residues. Germline V gene sequence: CDR1 LGHNA, CDR2 YSLEER. As DNA, the CDR3 is TGCGCCAGCAGCCAAGCCTTTAGCGGGGCCTCCTACAATGAGCAGTTCTTC. Protein sequence: CASSQAFSGASYNEQFF.

This chain uses TRBV10-3 with TRBJ1-3; D remains ambiguous. This CDR3 has 16 residues. Germline V gene sequence: CDR1 ENHRY, CDR2 SYGVKD. V dropped 0 bases and J dropped 0 bases, with 9 bases sitting between them. CDR3 nucleotides: TGTGCCATCAGTGAGTCTTCGGAAAACTCTGGAAACACCATATATTTT. Amino acid sequence: CAISESSENSGNTIYF.